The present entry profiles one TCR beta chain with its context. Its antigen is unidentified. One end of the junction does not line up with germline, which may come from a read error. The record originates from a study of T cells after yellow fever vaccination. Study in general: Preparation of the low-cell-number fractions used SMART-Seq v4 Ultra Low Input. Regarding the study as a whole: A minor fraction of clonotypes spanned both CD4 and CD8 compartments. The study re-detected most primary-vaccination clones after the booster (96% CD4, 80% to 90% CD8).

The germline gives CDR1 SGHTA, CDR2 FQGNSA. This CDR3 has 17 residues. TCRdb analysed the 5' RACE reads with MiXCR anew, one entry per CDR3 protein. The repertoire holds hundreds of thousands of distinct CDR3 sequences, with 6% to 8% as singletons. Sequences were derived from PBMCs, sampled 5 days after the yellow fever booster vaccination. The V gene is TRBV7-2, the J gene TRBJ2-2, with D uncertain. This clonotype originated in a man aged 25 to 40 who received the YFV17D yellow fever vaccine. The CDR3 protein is CANSHHQLGLPTGELFF. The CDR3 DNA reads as TGTGCCAACAGCCACCATCAGCTAGGGCTACCCACCGGGGAGCTGTTTTTT.